The 15 T cell receptor beta chains presented below share a single source sample, sequenced in a study of beta chain features in type 1 diabetes listed by TCRdb under 2018. The library relied on the immunoSEQ multiplex PCR assay. The entire isolated RNA was reverse transcribed using the High Capacity cDNA Reverse Transcription Kit, and thus expressed TCRB transcripts were sequenced. TCRdb re-hosts the immuneACCESS table, in-frame sequences only. Its copies lack some clones; in the studies checked, an unresolved V gene accounts for under half of them, and the cause for the rest is not known. The sample has 200,000 to 250,000 clones on record, about 11% of them singletons. The ten largest clones add up to 1% to 1.5% of the sample. Specimen: central memory CD4+ T cells from blood. Source of these receptors: a man aged 18 to 30 in good health.

The chain uses TRBV5-4 and TRBJ2-7; D is uncertain. The germline V and J ends were trimmed by 7 bases and 6 bases, with 11 bases remaining between them. This CDR3 is 11 amino acids long. The germline V gene encodes CDR1 SGHNT and CDR2 YYREEE (reference sequence). For the CDR3, the DNA is TGTGCCAGCTGGACGCCCCCCGAGCAGTACTTC. It encodes CASWTPPEQYF.

This clone was seen more than once but under ten times. The gene calls are TRBV28 and TRBJ2-3, with unresolved D. V dropped 8 bases and J dropped 11 bases, with 8 bases sitting between them. The CDR3 extends over 9 amino acids. The germline V gene has CDR1 MDHEN and CDR2 SYDVKM. The CDR3 nucleotides read TGTGCCAGCCCCCGAGGGCAGTATTTT. Its protein product is CASPRGQYF. Full variable domain (missing parts from reference TRBV28 and TRBJ2-3): DVKVTQSSRYLVKRTGEKVFLECVQDMDHENMFWYRQDPGLGLRLIYFSYDVKMKEKGDIPEGYSVSREKKERFSLILESASTNQTSMYLCASPRGQYFGPGTRLTVL.

A few counts support this clone. The V gene is TRBV29-1, the J gene TRBJ2-7; no firm D call. Trimming left V 2 bases short and J 1 base short, with 3 bases between. From germline, CDR1 is SQVTM and CDR2 ANQGSEA. The CDR3 length is 11 residues. The DNA of the CDR3 is TGCAGCGTTGAAATATCCTACGAGCAGTACTTC. It codes for CSVEISYEQYF.

The genes are TRBV25-1 and TRBJ2-7; a possible D gene is TRBD2 (5 bases). The CDR3 sequence is 15 residues long. Trimming stripped 4 bases from V and 9 bases from J, with 22 bases between. Germline loops: CDR1 MGHDK, CDR2 SYGVNS. DNA for the CDR3: TGTGCCAGCAGTGCAAGGGCGGGCCCTCCCGTGGTGCAGTACTTC. Residues: CASSARAGPPVVQYF.

This chain connects TRBV7-8 to TRBJ2-5; possible D gene TRBD1, 6 bases. The germline V gene encodes CDR1 SGHVS and CDR2 FQNEAQ. CDR3 size: 14 residues. Between the trimmed V and J ends, which lost 1 base and 1 base, there was a span of 7 bases. The CDR3 region has the DNA TGTGCCAGCAGCTTAGGGACAGTCCAAGAGACCCAGTACTTC. This codes for CASSLGTVQETQYF.

This clone was observed a handful of times. This sequence joins TRBV7-6 and TRBJ2-5, with 8 bases lining up with TRBD1. The CDR3 has 15 amino acids. Germline-derived CDR1 and CDR2 are SGHVS and FNYEAQ. V lost 3 bases to trimming and J lost 5 bases; unmatched junction nucleotides: 8. CDR3 sequence reads: CASSFQTQGAETQYF. DNA for the CDR3: TGTGCCAGCAGCTTCCAGACCCAGGGGGCGGAGACCCAGTACTTC.

This chain links TRBV7-2 with TRBJ2-7, with D uncertain. The germline V and J ends were trimmed by 2 bases and 3 bases, with 8 bases remaining between them. Germline CDR1 and CDR2: SGHTA and FQGNSA. The CDR3 loop spans 13 amino acids. The CDR3 DNA reads as TGTGCCAGCAGCTTAACTGGGCGCTACGAGCAGTACTTC. It translates to CASSLTGRYEQYF. The whole variable domain, remainder taken from reference TRBV7-2 and TRBJ2-7, is GAGVSQSPSNKVTEKGKDVELRCDPISGHTALYWYRQSLGQGLEFLIYFQGNSAPDKSGLPSDRFSAERTGGSVSTLTIQRTQQEDSAVYLCASSLTGRYEQYFGPGTRLTVT.

The CDR3 loop reads CASSLAASGYEQYF. The CDR3 DNA reads as TGTGCCAGCAGCTTAGCGGCTAGCGGGTACGAGCAGTACTTC. The rearrangement joins TRBV7-2 to TRBJ2-7; 8 bases map to TRBD2. This CDR3 comprises 14 residues. V gave up 0 bases and J gave up 4 bases; unmatched junction bases: 2. The germline CDR1 and CDR2 sequences are SGHTA and FQGNSA.

The sample holds a few counts of this clone. The chain carries TRBV9 and TRBJ2-3; no reliable D call. Trimming stripped 0 bases from V and 2 bases from J, with 10 bases between. Germline V gene lookup returns CDR1 SGDLS and CDR2 YYNGEE. The CDR3 contains 15 residues. As DNA, the CDR3 is TGTGCCAGCAGCGTAGGAGGAATGTCCACAGATACGCAGTATTTT. Translated, it gives CASSVGGMSTDTQYF.

This clone appeared a few times. V gene TRBV11-2 combines with J gene TRBJ2-1, with unresolved D. This CDR3 spans 12 amino acids. Germline CDR1 and CDR2: SGHAT and FQNNGV. V dropped 2 bases and J dropped 10 bases, with 9 bases sitting between them. The CDR3 loop is CASSLTRPEQFF. The CDR3 region has the DNA TGTGCCAGCAGCTTAACAAGGCCCGAGCAGTTCTTC.

The chain couples TRBV6-6 to TRBJ2-1; 8 bases agree with TRBD2. Trimming took 6 bases from V and 7 from J; bases not matched to a gene: 11. This CDR3 spans 15 amino acids. Germline lookup yields CDR1 MNHNY and CDR2 SVGAGI (reference sequence). The CDR3 loop reads CASRTGLASRNEQFF. CDR3 nucleotide sequence: TGTGCCAGCAGAACCGGACTAGCCAGCCGTAATGAGCAGTTCTTC.

This clone appeared a few times. This CDR3 reads CAIGTSASGELFF. Written as DNA, the CDR3 is TGTGCCATCGGGACTAGCGCAAGCGGGGAGCTGTTTTTT. The rearrangement joins TRBV10-3 to TRBJ2-2, with 10 bases that match TRBD2. CDR1 is ENHRY, CDR2 SYGVKD, per germline. Germline trimming cut 8 bases from V and 7 bases from J; bases unmatched to any gene: 4. The CDR3 sequence is 13 residues long.

This clone was seen a few times. The rearrangement uses TRBV7-2 and TRBJ1-2, with D uncertain. The germline V gene has CDR1 SGHTA and CDR2 FQGNSA. This CDR3 is 14 amino acids long. Trimming took 0 bases from V and 1 from J, leaving 6 bases between them. CDR3 residues: CASSLARINYGYTF. CDR3 DNA: TGTGCCAGCAGCTTAGCTCGGATTAACTATGGCTACACCTTC.

The V and J genes are TRBV5-6 and TRBJ2-5; no clear D. Germline CDR1 reads SGHDT; CDR2 reads YYEEEE. This CDR3 is built from 16 residues. Trimming removed 0 bases from V and 2 bases from J, with 14 bases in between. Here the CDR3 reads CASSLGMGRRQETQYF. DNA of the CDR3: TGTGCCAGCAGCTTGGGGATGGGCAGGCGACAAGAGACCCAGTACTTC.

This chain joins TRBV7-2 and TRBJ2-7, with D perhaps TRBD1 (5 bases). Germline loops: CDR1 SGHTA, CDR2 FQGNSA. There are 15 residues in the CDR3. V dropped 7 bases and J dropped 3 bases, with 19 bases sitting between them. This CDR3 reads CASTKMGQGSYEQYF. CDR3 sequence (DNA): TGTGCCAGCACCAAAATGGGGCAGGGAAGCTACGAGCAGTACTTC.